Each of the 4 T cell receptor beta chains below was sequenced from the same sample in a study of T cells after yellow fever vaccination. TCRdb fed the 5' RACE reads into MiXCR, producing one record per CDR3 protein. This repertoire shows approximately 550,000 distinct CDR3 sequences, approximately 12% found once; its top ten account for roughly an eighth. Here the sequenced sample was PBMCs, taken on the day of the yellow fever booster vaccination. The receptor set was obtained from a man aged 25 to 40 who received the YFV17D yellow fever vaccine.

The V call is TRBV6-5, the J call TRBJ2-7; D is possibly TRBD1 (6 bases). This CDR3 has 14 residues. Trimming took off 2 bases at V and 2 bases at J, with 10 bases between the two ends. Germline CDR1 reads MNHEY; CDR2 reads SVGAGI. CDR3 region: CASSYATGTYEQYF. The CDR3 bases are TGTGCCAGCAGTTACGCGACAGGCACCTACGAGCAGTACTTC.

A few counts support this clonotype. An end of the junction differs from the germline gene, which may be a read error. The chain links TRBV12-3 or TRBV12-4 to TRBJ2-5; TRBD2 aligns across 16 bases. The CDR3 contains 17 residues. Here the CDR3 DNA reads TGTGCCAGCTCTACCGGGACTAGCGGGAGGGTCCAAGAAACCCAGTACTTC. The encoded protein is CASSTGTSGRVQETQYF.

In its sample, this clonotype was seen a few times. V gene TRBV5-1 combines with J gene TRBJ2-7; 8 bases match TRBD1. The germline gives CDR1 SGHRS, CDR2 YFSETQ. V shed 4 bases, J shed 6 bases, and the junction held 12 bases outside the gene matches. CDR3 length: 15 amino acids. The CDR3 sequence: CASSGGTGRDVEQYF. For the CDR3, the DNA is TGCGCCAGCAGCGGAGGGACAGGCAGAGATGTCGAGCAGTACTTC.

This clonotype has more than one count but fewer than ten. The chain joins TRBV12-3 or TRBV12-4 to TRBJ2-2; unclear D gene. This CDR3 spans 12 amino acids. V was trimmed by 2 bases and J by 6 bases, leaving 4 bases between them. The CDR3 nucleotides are TGTGCCAGCAGTTTAATGGCCGGGGAGCTGTTTTTT. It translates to CASSLMAGELFF.